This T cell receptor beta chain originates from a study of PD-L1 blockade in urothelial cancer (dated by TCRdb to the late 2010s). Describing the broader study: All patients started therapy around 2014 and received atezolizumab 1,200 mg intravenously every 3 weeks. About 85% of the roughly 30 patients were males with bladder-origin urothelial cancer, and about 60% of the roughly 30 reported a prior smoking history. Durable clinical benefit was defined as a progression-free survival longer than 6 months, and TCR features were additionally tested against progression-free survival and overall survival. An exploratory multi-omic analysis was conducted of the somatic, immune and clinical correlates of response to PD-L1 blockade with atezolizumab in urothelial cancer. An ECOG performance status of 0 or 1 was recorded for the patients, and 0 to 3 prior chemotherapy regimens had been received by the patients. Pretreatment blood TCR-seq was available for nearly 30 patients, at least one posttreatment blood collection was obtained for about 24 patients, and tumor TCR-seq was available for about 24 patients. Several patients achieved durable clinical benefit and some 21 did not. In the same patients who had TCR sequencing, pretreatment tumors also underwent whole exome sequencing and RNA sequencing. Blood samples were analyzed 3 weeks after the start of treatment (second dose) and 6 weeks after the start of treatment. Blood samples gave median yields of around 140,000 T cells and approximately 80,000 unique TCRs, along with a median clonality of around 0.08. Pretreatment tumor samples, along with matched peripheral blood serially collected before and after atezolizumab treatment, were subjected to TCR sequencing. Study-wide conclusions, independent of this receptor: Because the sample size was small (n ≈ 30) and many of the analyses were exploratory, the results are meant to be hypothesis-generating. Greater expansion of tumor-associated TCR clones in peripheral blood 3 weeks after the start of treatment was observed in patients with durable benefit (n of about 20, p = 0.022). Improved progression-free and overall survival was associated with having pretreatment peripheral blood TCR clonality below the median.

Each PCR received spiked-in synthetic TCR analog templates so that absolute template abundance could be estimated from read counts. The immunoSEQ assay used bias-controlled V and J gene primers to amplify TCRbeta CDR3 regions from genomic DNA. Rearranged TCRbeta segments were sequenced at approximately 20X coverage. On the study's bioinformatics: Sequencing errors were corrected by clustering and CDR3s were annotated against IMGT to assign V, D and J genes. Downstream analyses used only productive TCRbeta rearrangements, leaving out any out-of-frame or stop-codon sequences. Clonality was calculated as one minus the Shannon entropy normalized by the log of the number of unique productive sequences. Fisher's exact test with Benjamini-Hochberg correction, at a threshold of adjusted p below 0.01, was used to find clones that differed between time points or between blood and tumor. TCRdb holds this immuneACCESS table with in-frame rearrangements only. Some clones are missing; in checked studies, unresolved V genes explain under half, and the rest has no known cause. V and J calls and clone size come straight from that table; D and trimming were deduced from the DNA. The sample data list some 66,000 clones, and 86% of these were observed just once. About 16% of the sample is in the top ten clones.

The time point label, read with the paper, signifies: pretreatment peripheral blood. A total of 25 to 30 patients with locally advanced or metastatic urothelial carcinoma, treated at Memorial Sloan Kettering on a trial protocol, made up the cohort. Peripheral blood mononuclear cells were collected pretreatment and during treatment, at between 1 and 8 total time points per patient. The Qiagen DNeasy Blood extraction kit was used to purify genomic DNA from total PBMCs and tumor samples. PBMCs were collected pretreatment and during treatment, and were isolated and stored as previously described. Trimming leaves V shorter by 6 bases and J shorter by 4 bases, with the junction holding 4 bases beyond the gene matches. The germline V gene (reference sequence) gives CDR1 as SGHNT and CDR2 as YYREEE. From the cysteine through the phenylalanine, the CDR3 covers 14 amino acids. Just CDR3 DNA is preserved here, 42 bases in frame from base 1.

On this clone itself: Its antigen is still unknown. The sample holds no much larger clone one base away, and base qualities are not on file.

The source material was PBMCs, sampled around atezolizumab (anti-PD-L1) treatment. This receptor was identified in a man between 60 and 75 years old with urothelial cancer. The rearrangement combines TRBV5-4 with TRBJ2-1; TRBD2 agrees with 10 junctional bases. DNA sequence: TGTGCCAGCACCTTAGCGGGGGGTTACAATGAGCAGTTCTTC. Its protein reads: CASTLAGGYNEQFF.